The next 32 T cell receptor beta chains were all read from a single sample in a study of T cells after yellow fever vaccination. One entry per CDR3 protein, called by TCRdb with MiXCR from the 5' RACE reads. The sample yields about 330,000 distinct CDR3 sequences, 4.1% seen once. Sample: PBMCs, taken 5 days after the yellow fever booster vaccination. Source of these receptors: a man younger than 35 who received the YFV17D yellow fever vaccine.

This clonotype was seen a handful of times. The chain combines TRBV20-1 with TRBJ2-1, with 8 bases fitting TRBD2. V was clipped by 6 bases and J by 7 bases; unmatched bases: 14. CDR3 length equals 15 residues. CDR1 is DFQATT and CDR2 is SNEGSKA in the germline V gene (reference sequence). The CDR3 DNA sequence: TGCAGTGCCCTGCTGGATAGCGGGGAGAAAAATGAGCAGTTCTTC. This sequence encodes CSALLDSGEKNEQFF.

This clonotype has just a few counts. The genes are TRBV4-1 and TRBJ2-4; D assignment may be TRBD1 or TRBD2 (7 bases each). The CDR3 extends over 16 amino acids. With 4 bases removed from V and 4 bases from J, the gap between germline ends came to 17 bases. The germline CDR1 and CDR2 sequences are MGHRA and YSYEKL. This chain's CDR3 is CASSLPTRGGKNIQYF. The CDR3 bases are TGCGCCAGCAGCCTACCAACCAGGGGGGGGAAAAACATTCAGTACTTC.

V and J are TRBV24-1 and TRBJ1-5; D is unclear. The CDR3 has 16 amino acids. The germline V and J ends were trimmed by 2 bases and 7 bases, with 17 bases remaining between them. The germline V gene has CDR1 KGHDR and CDR2 SFDVKD. The CDR3 DNA sequence: TGTGCCACCAGTGATTCGAACCTCCCCCCGGGACAGCCCCAGCATTTT. Its protein product is CATSDSNLPPGQPQHF.

This clonotype was seen a handful of times. The rearrangement uses TRBV5-6 and TRBJ1-1, with D unresolved. With 0 bases removed from V and 5 bases from J, the gap between germline ends came to 14 bases. The CDR3 has 15 amino acids. CDR1 SGHDT and CDR2 YYEEEE come from the germline V gene. Written as DNA, the CDR3 is TGTGCCAGCAGCTTGGTGACGATCAGTCAGACTGAAGCTTTCTTT. Its translation is CASSLVTISQTEAFF.

This clonotype was detected only a few times. The V call is TRBV4-2, the J call TRBJ1-3; tentative D call: TRBD1 (5 bases). Trimming left V 1 base short and J 6 bases short, with 10 bases between. This CDR3 region has 14 residues. Per the germline V gene, CDR1 is LGHNA and CDR2 is YNFKEQ. CDR3 protein: CASSQGRDENTIYF. The CDR3 DNA sequence: TGTGCCAGCAGCCAAGGCAGGGACGAAAACACCATATATTTT.

In this sample, this clonotype turned up a few times. The V and J genes are TRBV10-1 and TRBJ2-5, with TRBD2 identical over 10 bases. Germline CDR1 is WNHNN and CDR2 is SYGVQD (reference sequence). V shed 2 bases and J 2 bases; nucleotides not matched to a gene: 2. This CDR3 is 15 amino acids long. As DNA, the CDR3 is TGCGCCAGCAGTGAGACTAGCGGGGAGCAAGAGACCCAGTACTTC. It encodes CASSETSGEQETQYF.

This chain uses TRBV20-1 with TRBJ2-6, with D hard to call. CDR1 is DFQATT, CDR2 SNEGSKA, per germline (reference sequence). The length of the CDR3 is 15 residues. Trimming took 6 bases from V and 1 from J, leaving 13 bases between them. CDR3 coding DNA: TGCAGTGCGATCAATATGCAGTCTGGGGCCAACGTCCTGACTTTC. It is translated as CSAINMQSGANVLTF.

The table lists this clonotype with many counts. Here the CDR3 DNA reads TGTGCCAGCAGCCTCCCCGGTACAGGGTACATGAACACTGAAGCTTTCTTT. Amino acid sequence: CASSLPGTGYMNTEAFF. J is TRBJ1-1 and V is TRBV5-6, with D possibly matching TRBD1 (6 bases). This CDR3 is 17 amino acids long. V dropped 4 bases and J dropped 0 bases, with 19 bases sitting between them. Per germline, CDR1 SGHDT and CDR2 YYEEEE.

This clonotype was counted only a few times. The rearrangement uses TRBV6-5 and TRBJ1-2; D is uncertain. Germline lookup yields CDR1 MNHEY and CDR2 SVGAGI. V was trimmed by 8 bases and J by 4 bases, leaving 20 bases between them. The CDR3 runs to 15 residues. The CDR3 bases are TGTGCCAGCTCACCTTCCCCCCATGGGCTCTATGGCTACACCTTC. Residues: CASSPSPHGLYGYTF.

This clonotype has a count of ten or more. V usage is TRBV4-2 and J usage is TRBJ2-5; TRBD2 is a possible D gene (5 bases). The CDR3 sequence is 17 residues long. V lost 0 bases and J 1 base, leaving 15 bases between the germline ends. Germline CDR1 is LGHNA and CDR2 is YNFKEQ. CDR3 amino acids: CASSQDPVGAPQETQYF. DNA of the CDR3: TGTGCCAGCAGCCAAGACCCGGTGGGAGCGCCCCAAGAGACCCAGTACTTC.

This clonotype came up a few times. One end of the junction varies from germline; a read error may be responsible. The V and J genes are TRBV10-1 and TRBJ2-1; the match to TRBD2 covers 11 bases. Germline values: CDR1 WNHNN, CDR2 SYGVQD (reference sequence). This CDR3 contains 14 residues. In nucleotides, the CDR3 is TGTGCCAGCAGCGAGTCTAGCGGGGGGAATGAGCAGTTCTTC. Its protein product is CASSESSGGNEQFF.

This clonotype has just a few counts. J is TRBJ2-6 and V is TRBV27, with a possible D match to TRBD2 (5 bases). Germline lookup yields CDR1 MNHEY and CDR2 SMNVEV (reference sequence). This CDR3 has 17 residues. V lost 5 bases and J 0 bases, leaving 14 bases between the germline ends. The CDR3 reads CASSPVGGLSGANVLTF. CDR3 DNA: TGTGCCAGCAGTCCGGTCGGAGGTCTCTCTGGGGCCAACGTCCTGACTTTC.

This clonotype was seen at least ten times. The V call is TRBV6-1, the J call TRBJ1-1; D remains unclear. Trimming took 2 bases from V and 7 from J, leaving 11 bases between them. Germline CDR1 MNHNS, CDR2 SASEGT. The CDR3 totals 13 residues. The CDR3 DNA reads TGTGCCAGCAGTGAATTCGAGGGATTTGAAGCTTTCTTT. Translation: CASSEFEGFEAFF.

Many counts were recorded for this clonotype. The V and J genes are TRBV7-8 and TRBJ2-1; D unclear. The CDR3 totals 13 residues. Looked up from germline, CDR1 is SGHVS and CDR2 is FQNEAQ. V was clipped by 5 bases and J by 7 bases, with 12 bases between them. The CDR3 here is CASSPAEGNEQFF. The CDR3 nucleotides are TGTGCCAGCAGCCCGGCCGAAGGGAATGAGCAGTTCTTC.

V usage is TRBV18 and J usage is TRBJ2-3, with D hard to call. Looked up from germline, CDR1 is KGHSH and CDR2 is LQKENI. V was cut by 3 bases and J by 2 bases, with 9 bases left in between. CDR3 length equals 14 residues. The CDR3 DNA follows: TGTGCCAGCTCACCGACCTCCCCCACAGATACGCAGTATTTT. This encodes CASSPTSPTDTQYF.

In this sample, this clonotype turned up a few times. This sequence joins TRBV5-1 and TRBJ2-3; D is ambiguous. Trimming removed 0 bases from V and 0 bases from J, with 8 bases in between. The CDR3 is 15 residues long. CDR1 is SGHRS and CDR2 is YFSETQ in the germline V gene. CDR3 nucleotide sequence: TGCGCCAGCAGCTTGGCCGCGAGAAGCACAGATACGCAGTATTTT. Translated: CASSLAARSTDTQYF.

There are many counts of this clonotype. This chain joins TRBV5-1 and TRBJ2-5, with D possibly called TRBD1 or TRBD2 (5 bases each). Between the trimmed V and J ends, which lost 3 bases and 2 bases, there was a span of 11 bases. The CDR3 is 14 amino acids. Germline values: CDR1 SGHRS, CDR2 YFSETQ. Written as DNA, the CDR3 is TGCGCCAGCAGCTGGGGGTGGGAGCAAGAGACCCAGTACTTC. Translated, it gives CASSWGWEQETQYF.

The J gene is TRBJ2-1, the V gene TRBV7-2; no reliable D call. Germline CDR1 is SGHTA and CDR2 is FQGNSA. CDR3 length: 12 amino acids. Trimming removed 5 bases from V and 9 bases from J, with 11 bases in between. DNA for the CDR3: TGTGCCAGCAGCCTGGACCGTGTTGAGCAGTTCTTC. It encodes CASSLDRVEQFF.

This clonotype has just a few counts. The chain combines TRBV25-1 with TRBJ2-7, with D maybe TRBD1 (6 bases). V was clipped by 4 bases and J by 2 bases, with 15 bases between them. The CDR3 spans 15 residues. In germline, CDR1 is MGHDK, CDR2 SYGVNS. The CDR3 region has the DNA TGTGCCAGCAGTGTGGGCAGGGGCGCTACCTACGAGCAGTACGTC. It is translated as CASSVGRGATYEQYV.

This clonotype was observed many times. The chain carries TRBV12-3 or TRBV12-4 and TRBJ2-5; 9 bases are shared with TRBD2. Germline trimming cut 3 bases from V and 2 bases from J; bases unmatched to any gene: 4. The CDR3 sequence is 15 residues long. The CDR3 spells CASSFLAGSQETQYF. The DNA for the CDR3 is TGTGCCAGCAGTTTCCTAGCGGGGTCTCAAGAGACCCAGTACTTC.

This clonotype was seen at least ten times. CDR3 bases: TGTGCCAGCACCCTGGACCGGACAGGGGTAGATGAGCAGTTCTTC. Protein sequence: CASTLDRTGVDEQFF. The chain combines TRBV27 with TRBJ2-1; 9 bases fit TRBD1. The CDR3 has 15 amino acids. Germline V lookup: CDR1 MNHEY, CDR2 SMNVEV (reference sequence). The V gene end was trimmed by 7 bases and the J gene end by 8 bases; junction bases not matched to a gene: 12.

Notes on this clonotype: Its ends do not fully match the called genes, so a read error is possible. The chain combines TRBV20-1 with TRBJ1-4; D gene uncertain. Germline CDR1 is DFQATT and CDR2 is SNEGSKA (reference sequence). This CDR3 is built from 14 residues. Here the CDR3 reads CSATWGQTNEKLYF. Written as DNA, the CDR3 is TGCAGTGCTACCTGGGGTCAAACTAATGAAAAACTGTATTTT.

The V gene is TRBV20-1, the J gene TRBJ1-1, with TRBD1 matching over 11 bases. Germline trimming cut 2 bases from V and 4 bases from J; bases unmatched to any gene: 3. The germline V gene encodes CDR1 DFQATT and CDR2 SNEGSKA (reference sequence). The CDR3 runs 14 residues. CDR3 in DNA: TGCAGTGCTAGATCCGGGACAGGGGGCACTGAAGCTTTCTTT. Its protein product is CSARSGTGGTEAFF.

This clonotype was seen only a few times. The gene calls are TRBV23-1 and TRBJ2-3, with 10 bases matching TRBD1. TRBV23-1 is noted as an ORF with a role that remains uncertain. Losses at the gene ends were 9 bases for V and 4 bases for J; bases not matched to a gene: 4. The CDR3 runs 13 residues. CDR3: CASKGQGADTQYF. CDR3 DNA sequence: TGCGCCAGTAAAGGACAGGGGGCAGATACGCAGTATTTT.

The chain recombines TRBV19 with TRBJ1-6; 7 bases are shared with TRBD1. CDR3 length equals 15 residues. CDR1 LNHDA and CDR2 SQIVND come from the germline V gene (reference sequence). V was clipped by 3 bases and J by 7 bases; unmatched bases: 6. CDR3 sequence: CASSIDRVGNSPLHF. The CDR3, as DNA: TGTGCCAGTAGTATCGACAGGGTCGGGAATTCACCCCTCCACTTT.

The chain employs TRBV15 and TRBJ2-1, with D possibly being TRBD2 (5 bases). The CDR3 sequence is 16 residues long. Germline assignment: CDR1 LNHNV and CDR2 YYDKDF (reference sequence). V lost 5 bases to trimming and J lost 5 bases, with 19 bases between them. CDR3 in DNA: TGTGCCACCAGCCCCGGTGGGAGAACTACGCACAATGAGCAGTTCTTC. Translation gives CATSPGGRTTHNEQFF.

The sample holds many counts of this clonotype. CDR3 protein: CAIKSSGTISSRVTEAFF. In DNA form, the CDR3 reads TGTGCCATCAAGAGTTCGGGGACAATAAGTTCGCGGGTTACTGAAGCTTTCTTT. The V and J genes are TRBV10-3 and TRBJ1-1; a possible D gene is TRBD1 (6 bases). The CDR3 consists of 18 residues. Germline V CDR1 and CDR2: ENHRY, SYGVKD. V lost 7 bases and J 5 bases, leaving 29 bases between the germline ends.

V gene TRBV19 combines with J gene TRBJ1-1; D is undetermined. CDR1 LNHDA and CDR2 SQIVND come from the germline V gene (reference sequence). There are 14 residues in the CDR3. V was cut by 5 bases and J by 3 bases, with 13 bases left in between. CDR3: CASSLRTAHTEAFF. As DNA, the CDR3 is TGTGCCAGTAGTCTCCGGACTGCCCACACTGAAGCTTTCTTT.

This clonotype was detected only a few times. The chain combines TRBV5-1 with TRBJ1-3; no clear D gene. Deletions cut 0 bases from V and 2 bases from J, with 9 bases between. This CDR3 comprises 15 residues. Germline-derived CDR1 and CDR2 are SGHRS and YFSETQ. The CDR3 DNA reads TGCGCCAGCAGCTTGGCCCGACAAGCTGGAAACACCATATATTTT. This codes for CASSLARQAGNTIYF.

The chain couples TRBV9 to TRBJ2-5; D may be TRBD1 (5 bases). The CDR3 is 16 amino acids. The V and J ends lost 0 bases and 1 base respectively, with 13 bases between them. From germline, CDR1 is SGDLS and CDR2 YYNGEE. CDR3 loop: CASSVGQGDVQETQYF. The CDR3 DNA is TGTGCCAGCAGCGTAGGCCAGGGCGATGTCCAAGAGACCCAGTACTTC. Full variable domain (missing parts from reference TRBV9 and TRBJ2-5): DSGVTQTPKHLITATGQRVTLRCSPRSGDLSVYWYQQSLDQGLQFLIQYYNGEERAKGNILERFSAQQFPDLHSELNLSSLELGDSALYFCASSVGQGDVQETQYFGPGTRLLVL.

This chain links TRBV7-8 with TRBJ2-7; D remains ambiguous. The CDR3 length is 14 residues. Trimming took 4 bases from V and 5 from J, leaving 15 bases between them. The V gene's germline CDR1 is SGHVS and CDR2 FQNEAQ. CDR3 amino acids: CASSSTRWPHEQYV. The CDR3 nucleotides are TGTGCCAGCAGCTCGACACGGTGGCCCCACGAGCAGTACGTC.

Only a few counts were recorded for this clonotype. V and J are TRBV20-1 and TRBJ2-7, with 7 bases aligning to TRBD2. The J segment lost 4 bases and the V segment lost 5 bases, leaving 8 bases of the junction unmatched. The CDR3 consists of 13 residues. Per the germline V gene, CDR1 is DFQATT and CDR2 is SNEGSKA (reference sequence). In DNA form, the CDR3 reads TGCAGTGCTCTGCGGGGGAGCACTTACGAGCAGTACGTC. Protein sequence: CSALRGSTYEQYV.